This passage covers 20 T cell receptor gamma chains from one sample sequenced in a study of γδ T cells in repeated Plasmodium falciparum infection. TCRdb reanalysed the multiplex PCR reads via CATT. The repertoire holds roughly 13,000 gamma-chain clones, with more than 1.5% as singletons. Gammadelta T cells were flow-sorted from PBMC into Vgamma9/Vdelta2+ and Vdelta2-negative populations for bulk analysis. The sequencing sample was made of gamma-delta T cells from blood. Receptor source: a pool of human donors (malaria-infected and uninfected, not separated).

This clone occurred many times. Since a far larger clone is one base different, this is likely a read error. At the DNA level, this CDR3 is encoded by other sequences in the same sample as well. The V gene is TRGV9, but the J gene lacks a call. This CDR3 comprises 14 residues. The germline V gene has CDR1 GITISATS and CDR2 ISYDGTV (reference sequence). CDR3: CALWEVGPPYKKLF. The CDR3 nucleotides read TGTGCCTTGTGGGAGGTGGGACCCCCTTATAAGAAGCTCTTT.

With regard to this clone: TCRdb records a much larger clone's protein for this DNA, with a difference at residue 10 that likely arises from a read error; the protein given is the translation of the DNA. The chain carries TRGV9 and TRGJ1 or TRGJ2. TCRdb records no J gene; here it was assigned by comparing the DNA to germline. Germline V gene sequence: CDR1 GITISATS, CDR2 ISYDGTV (reference sequence). The length of the CDR3 is 13 residues. CDR3 coding DNA: TGTGCCTTGTGGGTGCGGCCTTTTTATGAGAAACTCTTT. It specifies CALWVRPFYEKLF.

Regarding this clone: A far larger clone is one base from this, pointing to a likely read error. The chain uses TRGV5 and TRGJ1 or TRGJ2. No J segment appears in TCRdb, so it was assigned here by matching the sequence to germline. This CDR3 region has 15 residues. Per germline, CDR1 VINAFY and CDR2 YDVSNSKD. This CDR3 reads CATWDRPKNYYKKLF. The CDR3 DNA reads as TGTGCCACCTGGGACAGGCCAAAGAATTACTATAAGAAACTCTTT.

For this clone: This likely traces to a read error, being one base from a far larger clone. Other DNA variants within this sample encode the same CDR3. The chain employs TRGV9 and TRGJP. Assignment of the J gene here rests on matching the DNA to germline, because TCRdb gives none. In germline, CDR1 is GITISATS, CDR2 ISYDGTV (reference sequence). The CDR3 is made up of 16 amino acids. The CDR3 DNA is TGTGCCTTGTGGGAGGGCGATGAGTTGGGCAAAAAGATCAAGGTATTT. This translates into CALWEGDELGKKIKVF.

This clone was seen ten or more times. The chain recombines TRGV9 with TRGJP. The J gene, absent from TCRdb, was called here by matching the DNA to germline. The CDR3 totals 15 residues. Germline V gene data show CDR1 as GITISATS and CDR2 as ISYDGTV (reference sequence). With V trimmed by 5 bases and J by 9 bases, 7 bases remained unmatched. The CDR3, as DNA: TGTGCCTTGTGGGTGTGGGGGTTGGGCAAAAAAATCAAGGTATTT. It translates to CALWVWGLGKKIKVF.

This clone came up a few times. The protein TCRdb lists belongs to a much larger clone and differs from this DNA's translation at residue 3, which points to a read error; the protein shown is made from the DNA. The chain recombines TRGV5 with TRGJ1 or TRGJ2. Germline matching of the DNA provided the J gene here, since TCRdb leaves it blank. The CDR3 sequence is 15 residues long. Germline assignment: CDR1 VINAFY and CDR2 YDVSNSKD. The CDR3 coding sequence is TGTGCCGCCTGGGACAGGCCCTCCCATTATTATAAGAAACTCTTT. Translating it yields CAAWDRPSHYYKKLF.

This clone was observed many times. TCRdb's listed protein matches a much larger clone and diverges from this DNA's translation at residue 10, likely through a read error; the protein shown comes from the DNA. This CDR3 reads CALWEEFKYCKKLF. The CDR3 bases are TGTGCCTTGTGGGAGGAATTCAAATATTGTAAGAAACTCTTT. The chain recombines TRGV9 with TRGJ1 or TRGJ2. Germline V gene lookup returns CDR1 GITISATS and CDR2 ISYDGTV (reference sequence). The CDR3 has 14 residues.

This clone showed up many times. The protein TCRdb gives is from a much larger clone and does not agree with this DNA's translation at residue 4, likely a read error; the protein shown here comes from the DNA. The chain joins TRGV9 to TRGJP. No J gene is reported in TCRdb; it was inferred here by comparing the DNA with germline. CDR1 GITISATS and CDR2 ISYDGTV come from the germline V gene (reference sequence). The CDR3 runs 15 residues. CDR3 loop: CALRERELGKKIKVF. The CDR3 nucleotides read TGTGCCTTGCGGGAACGAGAGTTGGGCAAAAAAATCAAGGTATTT.

Regarding this clone: The mismatch at residue 5 between this DNA's translation and the TCRdb protein of a much larger clone likely reflects a read error; the protein shown is translated from the DNA. The genes are TRGV4 and TRGJ1 or TRGJ2. Germline V gene sequence: CDR1 EGSTGY, CDR2 YDSYTSSV. The CDR3 loop spans 11 amino acids. CDR3 sequence reads: CATWGGSKKLF. CDR3 nucleotide sequence: TGTGCCACCTGGGGTGGGTCTAAGAAACTCTTT.

This clone was observed at least ten times. The TCRdb protein, from a much larger clone, departs from this DNA's translation at residue 12, likely by read error; the protein shown derives from the DNA. The chain links TRGV9 to TRGJ1 or TRGJ2. Here the J gene was assigned by germline matching of the DNA, as TCRdb has none. Germline loops: CDR1 GITISATS, CDR2 ISYDGTV (reference sequence). This CDR3 spans 15 amino acids. In DNA, the CDR3 is TGTGCCTTGTGGGAGGTGCCTGTCCGATATTATAGGAAACTCTTT. Protein: CALWEVPVRYYRKLF.

Only a few counts were recorded for this clone. This likely traces to a read error, being one base from a far larger clone. Other DNA sequences in this sample translate to the same CDR3. The CDR3, as DNA: TGTGCCACCTGGGACAGGCCGGCTCCCCCCCGGAACCCCACTACTTATAAGAAACTCTTT. Translating it yields CATWDRPAPPRNPTTYKKLF. This chain uses TRGV3 with TRGJ1 or TRGJ2. In the absence of a J gene in TCRdb, the DNA was matched to germline to assign it here. V shed 0 bases and J 6 bases; nucleotides not matched to a gene: 26. The CDR3 is 20 amino acids. Germline loops: CDR1 VTNTFY, CDR2 YDVSTARD (reference sequence).

Points on this clone: A single base is all that separates this from a far larger clone, so a read error is likely. Other DNA sequences in the sample encode the same CDR3. The V segment is TRGV9, and no J call was made. The CDR3 consists of 17 residues. The germline CDR1 and CDR2 sequences are GITISATS and ISYDGTV (reference sequence). The CDR3 coding sequence is TGTGCCTTGTGGGAGGTGAGGCAAGAGTTGGGCAAAAAAATCAAGGTGTTT. It encodes CALWEVRQELGKKIKVF.

This clone has a count of ten or more. Only one base separates this from a far larger clonotype, so it likely reflects a read error. The V and J genes are TRGV4 and TRGJ1 or TRGJ2. The CDR3 extends over 12 amino acids. Germline V gene data show CDR1 as EGSTGY and CDR2 as YDSYTSSV. After removal of 6 bases from V and 0 bases from J, the junction contained 2 bases not matched to a gene. CDR3 nucleotides: TGTGCCACCTGGTCGAATTATTATAAGAAACTCTTT. Its protein is CATWSNYYKKLF.

Concerning this clone: It differs at one base from a far larger clone, so likely a read error. The same CDR3 can be traced to other DNA sequences in this sample. V gene assignment gives TRGV9, but the J gene was left uncalled. CDR1 and CDR2 from the germline V gene are GITISATS and ISYDGTV (reference sequence). CDR3 length: 17 amino acids. In DNA form, the CDR3 reads TGTGCCTTGTGGGAGCTACATCAAGAGTTGGGCAAAAAAATCAAGGTATTC. Protein sequence: CALWELHQELGKKIKVF.

Of note for this clone: The TCRdb protein comes from a much larger clone and disagrees with this DNA's translation at residue 13, likely due to a read error; the protein given here is derived from the DNA. The V segment is TRGV9, and no J call was made. Germline V gene data show CDR1 as GITISATS and CDR2 as ISYDGTV (reference sequence). The CDR3 sequence is 15 residues long. The CDR3 nucleotides are TGTGCCTTGTGGGAGGTGCAAGGGGGTCGGTATAAGGAACTCTTT. Translating it yields CALWEVQGGRYKELF.

As regards this clone: This likely came from a read error, as a far larger clone is one base away. Other DNA variants within this sample encode the same CDR3. The chain couples TRGV9 to TRGJ1 or TRGJ2. TCRdb offers no J gene call, so here the DNA was matched to germline to obtain one. Germline assignment: CDR1 GITISATS and CDR2 ISYDGTV (reference sequence). Trimming removed 2 bases from V and 12 bases from J; junction bases left unmatched: 4. The CDR3 extends over 10 amino acids. As DNA, the CDR3 is TGTGCCTTGTGGGAGGCGTGGAAACTCTTT. It is translated as CALWEAWKLF.

This clone has at least ten counts. The protein TCRdb lists belongs to a much larger clone and differs from this DNA's translation at residue 13, which points to a read error; the protein shown is made from the DNA. The chain has TRGV5 and TRGJ1 or TRGJ2. CDR3 size: 15 residues. CDR1 and CDR2 (germline): VINAFY, YDVSNSKD. In DNA form, the CDR3 reads TGTGCCACCTGGGACAGGCCCTCCCATTATTATAAGGAACTCTTT. Amino acid sequence: CATWDRPSHYYKELF.

This clone came up many times. Given a far larger clone just one base away, this is likely a sequencing read error. Different DNA sequences within this sample yield the same CDR3. V usage is TRGV9 and J usage is TRGJ1 or TRGJ2. The CDR3 is 14 residues long. The germline V gene has CDR1 GITISATS and CDR2 ISYDGTV (reference sequence). As DNA, the CDR3 is TGTGCCTTGTGGGAGGCCCACCCTTATTACAAGAAACTCTTT. Its translation is CALWEAHPYYKKLF.

Many counts were recorded for this clone. A read error is the likely source, as a far larger clone sits one nucleotide away. Within the sample, other DNA sequences also encode this same CDR3. V gene TRGV9 combines with J gene TRGJP. Since TCRdb gives no J gene, matching the DNA to germline was used here to assign it. The CDR3 sequence is 18 residues long. CDR1 and CDR2 from the germline V gene are GITISATS and ISYDGTV (reference sequence). This CDR3 reads CALWQVSRQELGKKIKVF. The CDR3 DNA follows: TGTGCCTTGTGGCAGGTGAGCCGGCAAGAGTTAGGCAAAAAAATCAAGGTATTT.

With regard to this clone: The protein held in TCRdb is that of a much larger clone and does not match this DNA's translation at residue 9, likely because of a read error; the protein shown is translated from the DNA. TRGV9 is the V gene, and the J gene was not called. Germline V gene lookup returns CDR1 GITISATS and CDR2 ISYDGTV (reference sequence). CDR3 length equals 29 residues. CDR3: CALWEVQKMGLAVEQHWLSQVSIGRIQHF. In nucleotides, the CDR3 is TGTGCCTTGTGGGAGGTGCAGAAGATGGGATTGGCAGTGGAACAACACTGGTTGTCACAGGTAAGTATCGGAAGAATACAACATTTC.